The present T cell receptor beta chain was sequenced within a study of STAT5B mutations in CD4+ large granular lymphocyte leukemia. Produced via immunoSEQ multiplex PCR; TCRdb's table is partial and in-frame only. This sample has 25,000 to 30,000 clones, with over 70% found just once. Germline assignment: CDR1 SGHNT and CDR2 YYREEE (reference sequence). The CDR3 is made up of 14 amino acids. J gave up 11 bases and V 2 bases, and 12 bases lay outside the gene matches. This clonotype was sampled from a human donor in good health. Sequencing was done on a sample of CD4+ T cells from blood buffy coats. V and J are TRBV5-4 and TRBJ1-1; 7 positions agree with TRBD1. For the CDR3, the DNA is TGTGCCAGCAGCTTACGAGGGGGCGAGAATCGGGCTTTCTTT. Translating it yields CASSLRGGENRAFF.